This TCR beta chain was sequenced in a study of blood T cell repertoires in COVID-19. Study background: Cohort 3 recovered donors had two negative PCRs, clearance, or symptom resolution. T cells, B-cell-depleted T cells, or PBMCs provided the cDNA or gDNA that served as material.

Per the authors' pipeline: Amplifying reference gene primers gave estimates of nucleated cell counts. Produced via immunoSEQ multiplex PCR; TCRdb's table is partial and in-frame only. V and J calls and clone size are those listed in that table; D and trimming were worked out from the DNA. The repertoire has fewer than 200,000 clones, roughly 85% of them found once; the top ten carry 15% to 20%. The CDR3 totals 16 residues. Germline V gene sequence: CDR1 SGDLS, CDR2 YYNGEE. The V and J ends lost 4 bases and 7 bases, in that order; junction bases with no gene match: 15. The chain carries TRBV9 and TRBJ1-2; 8 nucleotides match TRBD1. The specimen sequenced was PBMCs or T cells enriched from blood (not recorded which). This clonotype was obtained from a woman in her sixties or seventies in a cohort exposed to, infected with or recovered from COVID-19 (not recorded which). As DNA, the CDR3 is TGTGCCAGCAGCCCCAACCCGGGACAGGTATCTGGTGGCTACACCTTC. Protein product: CASSPNPGQVSGGYTF.